This T cell receptor (beta chain) was documented in a study of T cell responses to AZD1222 COVID-19 vaccine. General study results and limits: Repertoire sampling was restricted to post-peak T cell response timepoints. Possibly, clonal diversity was underestimated; donors were largely white British and included more females. Seropositive status at baseline applied to only a handful of AZD1222 recipients.

CDR1 is GTSNPN and CDR2 is SVGIG in the germline V gene (reference sequence). The CDR3 spans 14 residues. V lost 0 bases, J lost 4 bases, and 3 bases stayed unmatched. Some second doses came at about 4 weeks and others at about 12 weeks; these were pooled. The table came from immunoSEQ multiplex PCR; TCRdb's copy has only in-frame clones and leaves some out. The sample consists of 150,000 to 200,000 clones, about 91% of them appearing once. Of note for this clone: Its target is unknown.

This rearrangement joins TRBV30 to TRBJ1-2, with 9 bases fitting TRBD1. The sequence was collected from an adult who received the AZD1222 COVID-19 vaccine. The sequencing here drew on peripheral blood, taken 28 days after the second AZD1222 dose. The CDR3 region has the DNA TGTGCCTGGAGTGTAGAGGGACAGGGCTATGGCTACACCTTC. Translation gives CAWSVEGQGYGYTF. The variable domain in full, completed from reference TRBV30 and TRBJ1-2, reads SQTIHQWPATLVQPVGSPLSLECTVEGTSNPNLYWYRQAAGRGLQLLFYSVGIGQISSEVPQNLSASRPQDRQFILSSKKLLLSDSGFYLCAWSVEGQGYGYTFGSGTRLTVV.